These T cell receptor beta chains were read from a single sample in a study of CD8 T cells in ankylosing spondylitis. One entry per CDR3 protein results from TCRdb running MiXCR on the 5' RACE reads. The sample lists 200,000 to 300,000 distinct CDR3 sequences, 20% to 30% seen once, with over 0.55% in the top ten. Input material: blood, either unsorted or a sorted T cell fraction (not recorded which). These TCRs come from a male donor with ankylosing spondylitis or in good health (not recorded which). The CDR3 runs from the conserved cysteine through the conserved F or W. The order of the fields is V gene, clone size, D gene, J gene, CDR3 protein, CDR3 DNA. D genes are given only for firm matches. Where a row states a size, it is once, few, many or the class of an expanded clone; other rows omit it.

v_gene: TRBV12-3/TRBV12-4; abundance: few; d_gene: -; j_gene: TRBJ1-5; CDR3aa: CASSLQVNSNQPQHF; CDR3nt: TGTGCCAGTAGTCTCCAGGTTAATAGCAATCAGCCCCAGCATTTT
v_gene: TRBV12-3/TRBV12-4; abundance: many; d_gene: TRBD1; j_gene: TRBJ2-2; CDR3aa: CASRPTGTANTGELFF; CDR3nt: TGTGCCAGCAGACCCACCGGGACAGCGAACACCGGGGAGCTGTTTTTT
v_gene: TRBV20-1; abundance: many; d_gene: -; j_gene: TRBJ1-1; CDR3aa: CSARDQWQGNTEAFF; CDR3nt: TGCAGTGCTAGAGATCAGTGGCAGGGGAACACTGAAGCTTTCTTT
v_gene: TRBV29-1; abundance: many; d_gene: -; j_gene: TRBJ2-3; CDR3aa: CSVVATDTQYF; CDR3nt: TGCAGCGTTGTCGCGACAGATACGCAGTATTTT
v_gene: TRBV15; abundance: once; d_gene: -; j_gene: TRBJ2-6; CDR3aa: CATSSRYSGANVLTF; CDR3nt: TGTGCCACCAGCAGCAGGTACTCTGGGGCCAACGTCCTGACTTTC
v_gene: TRBV7-9; abundance: -; d_gene: TRBD1; j_gene: TRBJ2-5; CDR3aa: CASSSDRVEETQYF; CDR3nt: TGTGCCAGCAGCTCAGACAGGGTGGAAGAGACCCAGTACTTC
v_gene: TRBV20-1; abundance: once; d_gene: TRBD1; j_gene: TRBJ2-7; CDR3aa: CSAGQLAYEQYF; CDR3nt: TGCAGTGCGGGACAGCTAGCCTACGAGCAGTACTTC
v_gene: TRBV23-1; abundance: -; d_gene: TRBD1; j_gene: TRBJ2-7; CDR3aa: CASSKRDRGHYEQYF; CDR3nt: TGCGCCAGCAGCAAACGGGACAGGGGACACTACGAGCAGTACTTC
v_gene: TRBV2; abundance: many; d_gene: -; j_gene: TRBJ1-5; CDR3aa: CASSDSQPYQPQHF; CDR3nt: TGTGCCAGCAGTGACTCTCAGCCTTATCAGCCCCAGCATTTT
v_gene: TRBV12-3/TRBV12-4; abundance: -; d_gene: -; j_gene: TRBJ1-1; CDR3aa: CASSLRQGNTEAFF; CDR3nt: TGTGCCAGCAGTTTACGGCAGGGGAACACTGAAGCTTTCTTT
v_gene: TRBV12-3/TRBV12-4; abundance: few; d_gene: -; j_gene: TRBJ2-1; CDR3aa: CASSPGVNREQFF; CDR3nt: TGTGCCAGCAGCCCGGGAGTCAATAGGGAGCAGTTCTTC
v_gene: TRBV11-1; abundance: -; d_gene: TRBD2; j_gene: TRBJ2-2; CDR3aa: CASSVPTSGGTGELFF; CDR3nt: TGTGCCAGCAGCGTCCCGACTAGCGGGGGGACCGGGGAGCTGTTTTTT
v_gene: TRBV20-1; abundance: -; d_gene: -; j_gene: TRBJ2-7; CDR3aa: CSARVPTGYEQYF; CDR3nt: TGCAGTGCTAGGGTCCCCACAGGCTACGAGCAGTACTTC
v_gene: TRBV29-1; abundance: few; d_gene: TRBD2; j_gene: TRBJ2-6; CDR3aa: CSVLAGHSGANVLTF; CDR3nt: TGCAGCGTCTTAGCGGGACACTCTGGGGCCAACGTCCTGACTTTC
v_gene: TRBV20-1; abundance: once; d_gene: -; j_gene: TRBJ2-1; CDR3aa: CSAGLAGIPFGEQFF; CDR3nt: TGCAGTGCAGGTTTGGCGGGGATCCCCTTTGGGGAGCAGTTCTTC
v_gene: TRBV20-1; abundance: few; d_gene: TRBD1; j_gene: TRBJ1-4; CDR3aa: CSARDTGAQGEKLFF; CDR3nt: TGCAGTGCTAGAGACACAGGGGCCCAAGGTGAAAAACTGTTTTTT
v_gene: TRBV20-1; abundance: -; d_gene: TRBD1; j_gene: TRBJ1-6; CDR3aa: CSARGTGTGGSPLHF; CDR3nt: TGCAGTGCTAGAGGCACCGGGACAGGGGGATCACCCCTCCACTTT
v_gene: TRBV10-3; abundance: many; d_gene: -; j_gene: TRBJ2-5; CDR3aa: CAISARIQETQYF; CDR3nt: TGTGCCATCAGTGCCCGGATCCAAGAGACCCAGTACTTC
v_gene: TRBV6-1; abundance: -; d_gene: TRBD1; j_gene: TRBJ2-1; CDR3aa: CASSVDRVDEQFF; CDR3nt: TGTGCCAGCAGTGTGGACAGGGTGGATGAGCAGTTCTTC
v_gene: TRBV28; abundance: many; d_gene: -; j_gene: TRBJ2-5; CDR3aa: CASSQSEGLGSLYQETQYF; CDR3nt: TGTGCCAGCAGCCAGTCCGAAGGCCTGGGTAGCCTGTACCAAGAGACCCAGTACTTC
v_gene: TRBV20-1; abundance: -; d_gene: TRBD2; j_gene: TRBJ2-5; CDR3aa: CSARDPGLAGETQYF; CDR3nt: TGCAGTGCTAGAGACCCCGGACTAGCAGGCGAGACCCAGTACTTC
v_gene: TRBV12-3/TRBV12-4; abundance: few; d_gene: -; j_gene: TRBJ1-1; CDR3aa: CASSLFLGGVAFF; CDR3nt: TGTGCCAGCAGTTTGTTCCTAGGGGGGGTAGCTTTCTTT
v_gene: TRBV28; abundance: many; d_gene: TRBD1; j_gene: TRBJ1-2; CDR3aa: CASSSPTGGYGYTF; CDR3nt: TGTGCCAGCAGTTCCCCGACAGGGGGCTATGGCTACACCTTC
v_gene: TRBV29-1; abundance: few; d_gene: -; j_gene: TRBJ2-7; CDR3aa: CSVVTLMSTYEQYF; CDR3nt: TGCAGCGTAGTGACACTCATGAGCACCTACGAGCAGTACTTC
v_gene: TRBV7-6; abundance: -; d_gene: -; j_gene: TRBJ2-1; CDR3aa: CASSLGSVSYNEQFF; CDR3nt: TGTGCCAGCAGCCTGGGGTCTGTCTCCTACAATGAGCAGTTCTTC
v_gene: TRBV29-1; abundance: -; d_gene: TRBD1; j_gene: TRBJ1-2; CDR3aa: CSVLQGANYGYTF; CDR3nt: TGCAGCGTTTTACAGGGGGCGAACTATGGCTACACCTTC
v_gene: TRBV28; abundance: -; d_gene: -; j_gene: TRBJ1-1; CDR3aa: CASGTGFTEAFF; CDR3nt: TGTGCCAGCGGAACAGGGTTCACTGAAGCTTTCTTT
v_gene: TRBV7-9; abundance: few; d_gene: TRBD1; j_gene: TRBJ1-1; CDR3aa: CASSSDRVDTEAFF; CDR3nt: TGTGCCAGCAGCTCGGACAGGGTTGACACTGAAGCTTTCTTT
v_gene: TRBV3-1; abundance: -; d_gene: -; j_gene: TRBJ1-2; CDR3aa: CASSFPGDRDGYTF; CDR3nt: TGTGCCAGCAGCTTTCCAGGGGATCGGGATGGCTACACCTTC
v_gene: TRBV19; abundance: -; d_gene: TRBD1; j_gene: TRBJ2-3; CDR3aa: CASKTGQGITDTQYF; CDR3nt: TGTGCCAGTAAAACGGGACAGGGGATCACAGATACGCAGTATTTT
v_gene: TRBV20-1; abundance: many; d_gene: -; j_gene: TRBJ2-7; CDR3aa: CSAPRTGRPGEQYF; CDR3nt: TGCAGTGCTCCTCGAACAGGGCGTCCAGGGGAGCAGTACTTC
v_gene: TRBV20-1; abundance: -; d_gene: -; j_gene: TRBJ2-1; CDR3aa: CSALSPGRDYNEQFF; CDR3nt: TGCAGTGCCCTAAGCCCTGGCAGGGACTACAATGAGCAGTTCTTC
v_gene: TRBV29-1; abundance: few; d_gene: -; j_gene: TRBJ2-5; CDR3aa: CSVAPPQTQYF; CDR3nt: TGCAGCGTTGCCCCTCCCCAGACCCAGTACTTC
v_gene: TRBV20-1; abundance: few; d_gene: TRBD2; j_gene: TRBJ2-3; CDR3aa: CSARLGLAASTDTQYF; CDR3nt: TGCAGTGCTAGACTGGGACTAGCAGCTAGCACAGATACGCAGTATTTT
v_gene: TRBV6-1; abundance: -; d_gene: -; j_gene: TRBJ2-3; CDR3aa: CASRSQRTDTDTQYF; CDR3nt: TGTGCCAGCAGATCCCAAAGGACGGACACAGATACGCAGTATTTT
v_gene: TRBV29-1; abundance: -; d_gene: TRBD2; j_gene: TRBJ2-7; CDR3aa: CSVSRREGEQYF; CDR3nt: TGCAGCGTTAGTCGCAGGGAGGGCGAGCAGTACTTC
v_gene: TRBV5-6; abundance: -; d_gene: TRBD2; j_gene: TRBJ2-2; CDR3aa: CASSLLAGTSGTGELFF; CDR3nt: TGTGCCAGCAGCTTGCTTGCAGGGACTAGTGGCACCGGGGAGCTGTTTTTT
v_gene: TRBV29-1; abundance: many; d_gene: -; j_gene: TRBJ2-3; CDR3aa: CSVEGKVTDTQYF; CDR3nt: TGCAGCGTTGAAGGCAAAGTCACAGATACGCAGTATTTT
v_gene: TRBV13; abundance: -; d_gene: -; j_gene: TRBJ2-5; CDR3aa: CASSRLGLAKETQYF; CDR3nt: TGTGCCAGCAGCCGGTTGGGGCTAGCGAAAGAGACCCAGTACTTC
v_gene: TRBV20-1; abundance: -; d_gene: -; j_gene: TRBJ1-5; CDR3aa: CSAINAGPDSYSNQPQHF; CDR3nt: TGCAGTGCTATTAATGCGGGACCTGATTCTTATAGCAATCAGCCCCAGCATTTT
v_gene: TRBV12-3/TRBV12-4; abundance: few; d_gene: -; j_gene: TRBJ2-1; CDR3aa: CASRSNSEGEQFF; CDR3nt: TGTGCCAGCAGGTCAAACTCGGAGGGTGAGCAGTTCTTC
v_gene: TRBV21-1; abundance: -; d_gene: -; j_gene: TRBJ2-1; CDR3aa: CASSKRIAGPFWEQFF; CDR3nt: TGTGCCAGCAGCAAACGCATAGCGGGACCATTTTGGGAGCAGTTCTTC
v_gene: TRBV15; abundance: -; d_gene: TRBD2; j_gene: TRBJ2-3; CDR3aa: CATARGTSGGTDTQYF; CDR3nt: TGTGCCACCGCACGGGGGACTAGCGGAGGCACAGATACGCAGTATTTT
v_gene: TRBV10-3; abundance: few; d_gene: -; j_gene: TRBJ2-3; CDR3aa: CAIRGDTDTQYF; CDR3nt: TGTGCCATCAGGGGGGACACAGATACGCAGTATTTT
v_gene: TRBV29-1; abundance: few; d_gene: TRBD1; j_gene: TRBJ2-3; CDR3aa: CSAADRDGSDTQYF; CDR3nt: TGCAGCGCGGCGGACAGGGACGGGTCAGATACGCAGTATTTT
v_gene: TRBV5-1; abundance: few; d_gene: TRBD2; j_gene: TRBJ2-1; CDR3aa: CASSPEGGGDNEQFF; CDR3nt: TGCGCCAGCAGCCCCGAAGGCGGGGGGGACAATGAGCAGTTCTTC
v_gene: TRBV10-3; abundance: many; d_gene: TRBD1; j_gene: TRBJ2-5; CDR3aa: CAIPTGGKTQYF; CDR3nt: TGTGCCATCCCGACAGGGGGCAAGACCCAGTACTTC